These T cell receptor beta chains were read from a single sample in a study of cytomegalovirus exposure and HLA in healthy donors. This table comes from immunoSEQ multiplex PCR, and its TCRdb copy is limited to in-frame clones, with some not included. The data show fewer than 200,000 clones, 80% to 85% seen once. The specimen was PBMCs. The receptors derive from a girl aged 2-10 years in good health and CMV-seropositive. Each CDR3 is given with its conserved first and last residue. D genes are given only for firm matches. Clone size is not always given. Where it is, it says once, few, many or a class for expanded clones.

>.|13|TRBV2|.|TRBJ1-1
TGTGCCAGCACCAGAGAGGGGAGGACTGAAGCTTTCTTT
CASTREGRTEAFF
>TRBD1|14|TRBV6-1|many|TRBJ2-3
TGTGCCAGCAGCGGACAGGGACTCACAGATACGCAGTATTTT
CASSGQGLTDTQYF
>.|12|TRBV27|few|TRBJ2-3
TGTGCCAGCAGTCGCCCAGGAGATACGCAGTATTTT
CASSRPGDTQYF
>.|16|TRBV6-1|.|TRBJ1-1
TGTGCCAGCAGTGGCAGACAGACAAACCTGAACACTGAAGCTTTCTTT
CASSGRQTNLNTEAFF
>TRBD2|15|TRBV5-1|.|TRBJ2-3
TGCGCCAGCAGCACATCTAGCGGGAACACAGATACGCAGTATTTT
CASSTSSGNTDTQYF
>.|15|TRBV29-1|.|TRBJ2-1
TGCAGCGTTGAAAGGTTCCAGGGCCCACCCAGTGAGCAGTTCTTC
CSVERFQGPPSEQFF
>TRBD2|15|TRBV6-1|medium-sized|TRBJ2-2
TGTGCCAGCAGTGAAGCTAGCGGGAGCACCGGGGAGCTGTTTTTT
CASSEASGSTGELFF
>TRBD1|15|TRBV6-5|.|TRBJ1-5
TGTGCCAGCAGTAGAACCGGGACAGGGAATCAGCCCCAGCATTTT
CASSRTGTGNQPQHF
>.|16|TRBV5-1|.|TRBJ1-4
TGCGCCAGCACGCCGGGGGGAGAGGCCTATAATGAAAAACTGTTTTTT
CASTPGGEAYNEKLFF
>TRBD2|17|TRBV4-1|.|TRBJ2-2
TGCGCCAGCAGCCAAGTCATAGCGGGAGTTGTTACCGGGGAGCTGTTTTTT
CASSQVIAGVVTGELFF
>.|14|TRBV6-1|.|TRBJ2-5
TGTGCCAGCAGTGAAGGACACTACCAAGAGACCCAGTACTTC
CASSEGHYQETQYF
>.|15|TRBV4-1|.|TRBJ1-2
TGCGCCAGCAGCCATGTTCAGGGTAAGGACTATGGCTACACCTTC
CASSHVQGKDYGYTF
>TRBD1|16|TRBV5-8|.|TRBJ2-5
TGTGCCAGCAGCAGGGGGCTACAGTATAACCAAGAGACCCAGTACTTC
CASSRGLQYNQETQYF
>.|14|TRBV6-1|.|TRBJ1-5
TGTGCCAGCAGTGGCCCCGGGGGGGTCCAGCCCCAGCATTTT
CASSGPGGVQPQHF
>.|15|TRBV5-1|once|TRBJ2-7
TGCGCCAGCAGCCTCCATCTGGACAGCTCCTACGAGCAGTACTTC
CASSLHLDSSYEQYF
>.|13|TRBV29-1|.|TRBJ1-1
TGCAGCACCGGGCCGGGGGGGAACACTGAAGCTTTCTTT
CSTGPGGNTEAFF
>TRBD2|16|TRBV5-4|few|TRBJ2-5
TGTGCCAGCAGCTTGGATACTAGCGGGAGTGGGGAGACCCAGTACTTC
CASSLDTSGSGETQYF
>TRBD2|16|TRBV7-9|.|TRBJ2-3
TGTGCCAGCAGCTCCCGACTAGCGGGAGTGTCAGATACGCAGTATTTT
CASSSRLAGVSDTQYF
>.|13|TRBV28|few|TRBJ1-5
TGTTCCGCAGGGTTAAAGAGCAATCAGCCCCAGCATTTT
CSAGLKSNQPQHF
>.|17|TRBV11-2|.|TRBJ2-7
TGTGCCAGCAGCTTTTTAATGGGACAAGGATTCCTTTACGAGCAGTACTTC
CASSFLMGQGFLYEQYF
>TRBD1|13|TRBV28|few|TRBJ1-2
TGTGCCAGCAGTTCGCACAGGGGTTCTGGCTACACCTTC
CASSSHRGSGYTF
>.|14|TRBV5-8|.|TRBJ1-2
TGTGCCAGCAGCTTTAAAGGGGCAGGCTATGGCTACACCTTC
CASSFKGAGYGYTF
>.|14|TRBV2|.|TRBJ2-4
TGTGCCAGCAGCGACAGCGTCGCCAAAAACATTCAGTACTTC
CASSDSVAKNIQYF
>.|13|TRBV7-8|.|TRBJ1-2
TGTGCCAGCAGCTTGGAACAGAACTATGGCTACACCTTC
CASSLEQNYGYTF
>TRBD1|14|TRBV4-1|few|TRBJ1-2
TGCGCCAGCAGCAGACGGGACAGGCTCTATGGCTACACCTTC
CASSRRDRLYGYTF
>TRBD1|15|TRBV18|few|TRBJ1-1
TGTGCCAGCTCTAGAAGTACAGGGGAGAACACTGAAGCTTTCTTT
CASSRSTGENTEAFF
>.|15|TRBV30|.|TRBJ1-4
TGTGCCTGGAGCCCACGCCGGGTTACAAATGAAAAACTGTTTTTT
CAWSPRRVTNEKLFF
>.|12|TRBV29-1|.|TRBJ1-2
TGCAGCGTTGTCAGGGGTGACTATGACTACACCTTC
CSVVRGDYDYTF
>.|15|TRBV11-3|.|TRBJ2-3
TGTGCCAGCAGCCCTAGTGGGGGGGCCACAGATACGCAGTATTTT
CASSPSGGATDTQYF
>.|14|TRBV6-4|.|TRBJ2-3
TGTGCCAGCAGTGTAGGGGCCAGCACAGATACGCAGTATTTT
CASSVGASTDTQYF
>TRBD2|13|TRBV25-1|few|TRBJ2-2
TGTGCCAGCACAGCGGGAGGCACCGGGGAGCTGTTTTTT
CASTAGGTGELFF
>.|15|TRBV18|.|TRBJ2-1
TGTGCCAGCTCACCAGAAGGACAGAACCTCAATGAGCAGTTCTTC
CASSPEGQNLNEQFF
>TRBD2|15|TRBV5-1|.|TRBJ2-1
TGCGCCAGCAGACAACTAGCGGGAGACCGAGATGAGCAGTTCTTC
CASRQLAGDRDEQFF
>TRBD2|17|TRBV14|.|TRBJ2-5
TGTGCCAGCAGCCAGCGAACTAGCGGGAGGGGAAAAGAGACCCAGTACTTC
CASSQRTSGRGKETQYF
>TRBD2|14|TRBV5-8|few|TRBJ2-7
TGTGCCAGCAGCTTGATCGGGAGGTCCTACGAGCAGTACTTC
CASSLIGRSYEQYF
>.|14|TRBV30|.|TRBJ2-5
TGTGCCTGGAGTGTTGGGACTGAGGGGGAGACCCAGTACTTC
CAWSVGTEGETQYF
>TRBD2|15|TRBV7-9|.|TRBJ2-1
TGTGCCAGCAGCAGTGCAGGGCTAGCGGGCAATGAGCAGTTCTTC
CASSSAGLAGNEQFF
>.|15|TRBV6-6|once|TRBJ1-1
TGTGCCAGCAGTTACGGGAGGGACGGAGACACTGAAGCTTTCTTT
CASSYGRDGDTEAFF
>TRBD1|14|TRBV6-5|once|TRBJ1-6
TGTGCCAGCAGTTTACAGGGGGCGGTTTCACCCCTCCACTTT
CASSLQGAVSPLHF
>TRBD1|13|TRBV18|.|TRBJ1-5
TGTGCCAGCTCAGCCGGGACAGATCAGCCCCAGCATTTT
CASSAGTDQPQHF
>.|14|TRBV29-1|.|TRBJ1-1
TGCAGCGTTGGCGGAGGGGAGCGCAACACTGAAGCTTTCTTT
CSVGGGERNTEAFF
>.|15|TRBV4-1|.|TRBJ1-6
TGCGCCAGCAGCCAAGCGGAGGGGCCGAGATCACCCCTCCACTTT
CASSQAEGPRSPLHF
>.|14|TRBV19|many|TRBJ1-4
TGTGCCAGTAGTAGAGGATCCCGAAATGAAAAACTGTTTTTT
CASSRGSRNEKLFF
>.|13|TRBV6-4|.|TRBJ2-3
TGTGCCAGCAGTGCGCTAGGCGGGGATACGCAGTATTTT
CASSALGGDTQYF
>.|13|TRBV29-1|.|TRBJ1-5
TGCAGCATGGGAGGTAGCGGAGATCAGCCCCAGCATTTT
CSMGGSGDQPQHF